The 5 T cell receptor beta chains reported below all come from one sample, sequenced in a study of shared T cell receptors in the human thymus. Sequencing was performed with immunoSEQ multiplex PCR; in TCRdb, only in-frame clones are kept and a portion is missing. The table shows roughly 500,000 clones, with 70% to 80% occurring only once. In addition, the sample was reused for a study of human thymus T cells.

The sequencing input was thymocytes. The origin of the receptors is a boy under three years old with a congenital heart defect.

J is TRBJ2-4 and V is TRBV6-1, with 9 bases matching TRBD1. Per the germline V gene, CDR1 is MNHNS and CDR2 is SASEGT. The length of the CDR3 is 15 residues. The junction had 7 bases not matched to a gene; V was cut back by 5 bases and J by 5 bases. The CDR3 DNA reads TGTGCCAGCAGTTTTTGGACAGGGGCGGAAAACATTCAGTACTTC. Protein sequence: CASSFWTGAENIQYF.

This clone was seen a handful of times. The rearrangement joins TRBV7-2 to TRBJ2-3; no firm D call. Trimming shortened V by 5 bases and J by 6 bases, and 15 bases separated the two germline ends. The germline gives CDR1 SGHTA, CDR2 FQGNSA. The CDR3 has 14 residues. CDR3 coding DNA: TGTGCCAGCAGCCCGAGGTTGAGACCCGATACGCAGTATTTT. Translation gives CASSPRLRPDTQYF.

CDR3 coding DNA: TGTGCCAGCAGTTACTCGAGGCCTGGGCGGGAAGGTAGTTACAATGAGCAGTTCTTC. Its translation is CASSYSRPGREGSYNEQFF. This sequence joins TRBV6-7 and TRBJ2-1; D perhaps matches TRBD2 (6 bases). TRBV6-7 is an ORF; its function is uncertain. This CDR3 comprises 19 residues. V was clipped by 0 bases and J by 4 bases, with 22 bases between them.

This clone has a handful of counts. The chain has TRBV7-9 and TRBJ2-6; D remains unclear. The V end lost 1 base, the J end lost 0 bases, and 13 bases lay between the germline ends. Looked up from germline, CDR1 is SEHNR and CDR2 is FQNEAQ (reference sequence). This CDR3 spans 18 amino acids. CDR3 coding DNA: TGTGCCAGCAGCTTAGAAGTTGGGCGACACTCTGGGGCCAACGTCCTGACTTTC. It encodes CASSLEVGRHSGANVLTF.

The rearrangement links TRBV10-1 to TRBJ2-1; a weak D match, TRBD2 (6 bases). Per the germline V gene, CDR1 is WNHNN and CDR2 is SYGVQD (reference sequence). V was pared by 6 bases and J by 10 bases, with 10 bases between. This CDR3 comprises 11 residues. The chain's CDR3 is CASRCGGEQFF. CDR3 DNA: TGCGCCAGCAGATGTGGAGGGGAGCAGTTCTTC.